This T cell receptor beta chain was identified in a study of human T cells and chemical hapten exposure. Noted time point: patch test 3, about 24 weeks after DPC sensitization. The treatment was: therapeutic diphenylcyclopropenone sensitization with weekly scalp DPC. Blood was drawn before each patch test was applied. Each donor was an alopecia patient between 18 and 70 years of age who qualified for DPC. As concerns this clonotype: Its antigen is not known.

Using its own MiXCR run on the RACE reads, TCRdb lists one record per CDR3 protein. The sample contains about 84,000 distinct CDR3 sequences, 10% to 14% of which appear only once. V was clipped by 8 bases and J by 5 bases; unmatched bases: 8. The CDR3 contains 13 residues. Study conclusions and caveats: There were significantly more large CDR3 similarity clusters among expanded TCRs than among controls.

The source is a woman between 50 and 59 years old with alopecia areata. Some clones in this sample may be carry-over from other donors' samples. This chain links TRBV12-3 or TRBV12-4 with TRBJ2-5, with TRBD2 matching 7 bases. The source material was whole blood, sampled in connection with sensitization to the hapten diphenylcyclopropenone (DPC). CDR3 loop: CASGHFGRETQYF. The CDR3 nucleotides read TGTGCCAGCGGCCACTTCGGGAGGGAGACCCAGTACTTC.